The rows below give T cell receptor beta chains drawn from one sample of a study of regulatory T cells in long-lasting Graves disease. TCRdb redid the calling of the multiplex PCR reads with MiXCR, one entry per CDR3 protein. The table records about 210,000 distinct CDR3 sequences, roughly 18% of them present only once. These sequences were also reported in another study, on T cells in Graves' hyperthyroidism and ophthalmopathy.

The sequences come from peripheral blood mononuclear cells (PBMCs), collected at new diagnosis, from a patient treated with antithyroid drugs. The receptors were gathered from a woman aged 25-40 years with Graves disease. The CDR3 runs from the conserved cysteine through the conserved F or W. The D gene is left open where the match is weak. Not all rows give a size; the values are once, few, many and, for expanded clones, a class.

cdr3_aa: CSVSRTGEYQETQYF
cdr3_nt: TGCAGCGTTTCCCGGACAGGAGAGTACCAAGAGACCCAGTACTTC
v_call: TRBV29-1
clone_size: many
j_call: TRBJ2-5
d_call: TRBD1

cdr3_aa: CASSPLAGTDTQYF
cdr3_nt: TGTGCCAGCAGTCCCTTAGCGGGCACAGATACGCAGTATTTT
v_call: TRBV28
clone_size: many
j_call: TRBJ2-3
d_call: .

cdr3_aa: CASSEGVSYGYTF
cdr3_nt: TGTGCCAGCAGTGAAGGGGTCAGCTATGGCTACACCTTC
v_call: TRBV25-1
clone_size: .
j_call: TRBJ1-2
d_call: .

cdr3_aa: CASSPGTDSGTQYF
cdr3_nt: TGTGCCAGTAGTCCCGGGACAGATTCCGGGACCCAGTACTTC
v_call: TRBV19
clone_size: many
j_call: TRBJ2-5
d_call: TRBD1

cdr3_aa: CSASGSAETQYF
cdr3_nt: TGCAGTGCTAGTGGGAGTGCTGAGACCCAGTACTTC
v_call: TRBV20-1
clone_size: many
j_call: TRBJ2-5
d_call: .

cdr3_aa: CASSFGGTYNEQFF
cdr3_nt: TGTGCCAGCAGTTTCGGGGGAACCTACAATGAGCAGTTCTTC
v_call: TRBV28
clone_size: many
j_call: TRBJ2-1
d_call: .

cdr3_aa: CASTGLATGTYGYTF
cdr3_nt: TGTGCCAGCACGGGGCTCGCGACAGGGACATATGGCTACACCTTC
v_call: TRBV6-2/TRBV6-3
clone_size: .
j_call: TRBJ1-2
d_call: TRBD1

cdr3_aa: CASSQEGQPQHF
cdr3_nt: TGTGCCAGCAGTCAGGAGGGTCAGCCCCAGCATTTT
v_call: TRBV2
clone_size: many
j_call: TRBJ1-5
d_call: .

cdr3_aa: CSSRQHGGRANYGYTF
cdr3_nt: TGTTCCAGCAGACAGCATGGGGGTAGAGCTAACTATGGCTACACCTTC
v_call: TRBV3-1
clone_size: .
j_call: TRBJ1-2
d_call: .

cdr3_aa: CASVTDQGTDTQYF
cdr3_nt: TGTGCCAGCGTGACGGACCAGGGCACAGATACGCAGTATTTT
v_call: TRBV2
clone_size: many
j_call: TRBJ2-3
d_call: .

cdr3_aa: CASSLDSLNTEAFF
cdr3_nt: TGCGCCAGCAGCTTGGACAGCTTGAACACTGAAGCTTTCTTT
v_call: TRBV5-1
clone_size: many
j_call: TRBJ1-1
d_call: .

cdr3_aa: CASSLSSGGARDTQYF
cdr3_nt: TGTGCCAGCAGCTTGTCTAGCGGGGGGGCGAGAGATACGCAGTATTTT
v_call: TRBV11-3
clone_size: many
j_call: TRBJ2-3
d_call: TRBD2

cdr3_aa: CASSLGGGRETEQFF
cdr3_nt: TGTGCCAGCAGTTTAGGGGGCGGGAGGGAAACTGAGCAGTTCTTC
v_call: TRBV12-3/TRBV12-4
clone_size: .
j_call: TRBJ2-1
d_call: TRBD2

cdr3_aa: CASSQRDRDWGNTIYF
cdr3_nt: TGTGCCAGCAGCCAACGGGACAGGGATTGGGGAAACACCATATATTTT
v_call: TRBV3-1
clone_size: many
j_call: TRBJ1-3
d_call: TRBD1

cdr3_aa: CASSGGRYEQYF
cdr3_nt: TGTGCCAGCAGTGGGGGACGCTACGAGCAGTACTTC
v_call: TRBV6-1
clone_size: many
j_call: TRBJ2-7
d_call: .

cdr3_aa: CASSLWASGNTDTQYF
cdr3_nt: TGTGCCAGCAGTTTATGGGCTAGCGGGAACACAGATACGCAGTATTTT
v_call: TRBV28
clone_size: few
j_call: TRBJ2-3
d_call: TRBD2

cdr3_aa: CASIPGQPNTEAFF
cdr3_nt: TGTGCCAGCATCCCGGGACAGCCGAACACTGAAGCTTTCTTT
v_call: TRBV28
clone_size: many
j_call: TRBJ1-1
d_call: TRBD1

cdr3_aa: CASSSNRGTQYF
cdr3_nt: TGTGCCAGCAGCTCGAACAGGGGTACGCAGTATTTT
v_call: TRBV7-3
clone_size: .
j_call: TRBJ2-3
d_call: TRBD1

cdr3_aa: CASSGTGLGVYEQYF
cdr3_nt: TGTGCCAGCAGCGGGACAGGTTTGGGGGTCTACGAGCAGTACTTC
v_call: TRBV7-9
clone_size: many
j_call: TRBJ2-7
d_call: TRBD1

cdr3_aa: CATSREPYNEQFF
cdr3_nt: TGTGCCACCAGCAGGGAGCCTTACAATGAGCAGTTCTTC
v_call: TRBV15
clone_size: many
j_call: TRBJ2-1
d_call: .

cdr3_aa: CASSLGSLAGGSYNEQFF
cdr3_nt: TGTGCCAGCAGCTTAGGGAGCTTAGCGGGAGGATCCTACAATGAGCAGTTCTTC
v_call: TRBV11-3
clone_size: many
j_call: TRBJ2-1
d_call: TRBD2

cdr3_aa: CASTTRHNEQFF
cdr3_nt: TGTGCCAGCACGACTAGACACAATGAGCAGTTCTTC
v_call: TRBV2
clone_size: many
j_call: TRBJ2-1
d_call: .

cdr3_aa: CASSSNRGLGYGYTF
cdr3_nt: TGTGCCAGCAGTAGTAACAGGGGGCTTGGATATGGCTACACCTTC
v_call: TRBV12-3/TRBV12-4
clone_size: many
j_call: TRBJ1-2
d_call: TRBD1

cdr3_aa: CASSLHGTVNTEAFF
cdr3_nt: TGTGCCAGCAGTTTACACGGGACAGTGAACACTGAAGCTTTCTTT
v_call: TRBV28
clone_size: .
j_call: TRBJ1-1
d_call: TRBD1

cdr3_aa: CATEYRASSYNSPLHF
cdr3_nt: TGTGCCACCGAATACAGGGCGAGCTCCTATAATTCACCCCTCCACTTT
v_call: TRBV28
clone_size: many
j_call: TRBJ1-6
d_call: .

cdr3_aa: CASSPPDRGLNEQFF
cdr3_nt: TGTGCCAGCTCACCCCCGGACAGGGGGCTTAATGAGCAGTTCTTC
v_call: TRBV18
clone_size: few
j_call: TRBJ2-1
d_call: TRBD1

cdr3_aa: CASSPSPGADTEAFF
cdr3_nt: TGTGCCAGCTCACCATCTCCGGGGGCTGACACTGAAGCTTTCTTT
v_call: TRBV18
clone_size: many
j_call: TRBJ1-1
d_call: .

cdr3_aa: CSAGRDGRAYNEQFF
cdr3_nt: TGCAGTGCTGGGCGGGACGGGAGGGCCTACAATGAGCAGTTCTTC
v_call: TRBV20-1
clone_size: few
j_call: TRBJ2-1
d_call: TRBD2

cdr3_aa: CASTGTMNTEAFF
cdr3_nt: TGTGCCAGCACAGGAACTATGAACACTGAAGCTTTCTTT
v_call: TRBV12-3/TRBV12-4
clone_size: many
j_call: TRBJ1-1
d_call: .

cdr3_aa: CASSLPGEQYF
cdr3_nt: TGTGCCAGCAGTTTACCCGGGGAGCAGTACTTC
v_call: TRBV28
clone_size: many
j_call: TRBJ2-7
d_call: .

cdr3_aa: CASSLGPSGELFF
cdr3_nt: TGTGCCAGCAGCCTCGGCCCTAGCGGGGAGCTGTTTTTT
v_call: TRBV7-9
clone_size: many
j_call: TRBJ2-2
d_call: .

cdr3_aa: CASSRGLAGGPAGELFF
cdr3_nt: TGTGCCAGCAGTCGCGGACTAGCGGGGGGGCCGGCCGGGGAGCTGTTTTTT
v_call: TRBV6-2/TRBV6-3
clone_size: many
j_call: TRBJ2-2
d_call: TRBD2

cdr3_aa: CASSRTPGGMGEKLFF
cdr3_nt: TGTGCCAGCAGCCGGACCCCGGGGGGTATGGGTGAAAAACTGTTTTTT
v_call: TRBV11-2
clone_size: many
j_call: TRBJ1-4
d_call: .

cdr3_aa: CASSQGEFGGTLYEQYF
cdr3_nt: TGCGCCAGCAGCCAAGGTGAATTCGGGGGGACACTTTACGAGCAGTACTTC
v_call: TRBV4-1
clone_size: many
j_call: TRBJ2-7
d_call: .